These 2 T cell receptor beta chains were all obtained from the same sample, sequenced in a study of CD8+CD57+ T cells in acquired aplastic anemia. Investigators profiled TCR beta VDJ and CDR3 from genomic DNA template. In TCRdb, the reads were re-called with MiXCR into one record per CDR3 protein. The sample includes 260,000 or so distinct CDR3 sequences, 45% to 50% seen only once; the top ten take roughly 8%. The patients chosen for sequencing had shown expansion of CD8+CD57+ cells (detected by flow cytometry). The sequenced sample was sorted CD4+, CD8+, or CD8+CD57+ T cells (not recorded which) from PBMCs. These receptors all stem from a human donor with aplastic anemia.

CDR3 nucleotide sequence: TGCGCCAGCAGTGACAGGGGACGATCACCCCTCCACTTT. Translating it yields CASSDRGRSPLHF. The genes are TRBV10-2 and TRBJ1-6; TRBD1 is a possible D gene (6 bases). The CDR3 has 13 residues. Deletions cut 3 bases from V and 10 bases from J, with 10 bases between. Germline V gene sequence: CDR1 WSHSY, CDR2 SAAADI.

Concerning this clonotype itself: Since a much larger clone is just one base distant, this may be a read error. The V gene is TRBV4-2, the J gene TRBJ2-5; no clear D gene. The germline V and J ends were trimmed by 1 base and 5 bases, with 11 bases remaining between them. CDR3 length equals 14 residues. Germline V CDR1 and CDR2: LGHNA, YNFKEQ. Written as DNA, the CDR3 is TGTGCCAGCAGCCAAGGGGCTAGTGATGAGACCCAGTACTTC. This codes for CASSQGASDETQYF.